This T cell receptor beta chain is drawn from a study of shared clonotypes between healthy human individuals. A remark on this clone: The antigen is undetermined.

V lost 2 bases to trimming and J lost 6 bases; unmatched junction nucleotides: 9. This CDR3 is 15 amino acids long. Looked up from germline, CDR1 is MGHRA and CDR2 is YSYEKL. Sequenced by immunoSEQ multiplex PCR; TCRdb stores in-frame clones only, minus some. The data contain approximately 1.5 million clones, about 98.5% of them singletons. CD4+ cells were split into CD45RA+ naive and CD45RA-negative memory subsets. Findings and limits, study-wide: Sample collection involved blood only; tissue repertoires are likely different.

The source material was naive CD4+ T cells sorted from blood. Subset meaning: CD45RA+ positively selected. This sequence joins TRBV4-1 and TRBJ2-7; 8 bases are a match to TRBD2. The source is a man aged 25-45 years in good health. The CDR3 spells CASSQLGKRELEQYF. CDR3 coding DNA: TGCGCCAGCAGCCAATTGGGCAAGCGGGAGCTCGAGCAGTACTTC.